These 27 T cell receptor beta chains share one sample of origin, sequenced in a study of T cell clonotyping in hematopoietic cell transplantation. Time point noted: recipient sample about 28 days before transplant, after cytoreduction. Libraries were prepared by immunoSEQ multiplex PCR; TCRdb keeps only in-frame clonotypes and omits some of them. The data show 45,000 or so clones, approximately 82% seen once. Material: peripheral blood mononuclear cells, obtained before stem cell transplant. The source of these receptors is a man aged 55-75 years with myelodysplastic syndrome. Some clones in this sample may be carry-over from other donors' samples.

V and J are TRBV6-6 and TRBJ2-6; D ambiguous. V dropped 4 bases and J dropped 1 base, with 8 bases sitting between them. Germline V gene sequence: CDR1 MNHNY, CDR2 SVGAGI (reference sequence). This CDR3 comprises 15 residues. The chain's CDR3 is CASSSYSSGANVLTF. The CDR3 nucleotides are TGTGCCAGCAGTTCGTACAGTTCTGGGGCCAACGTCCTGACTTTC.

The J gene is TRBJ1-2, the V gene TRBV2, with a possible D match to TRBD1 (5 bases). Germline-derived CDR1 and CDR2 are SNHLY and FYNNEI. The CDR3 loop spans 14 amino acids. The V gene lost 7 bases and the J gene lost 2 bases, with 14 bases spanning the gap. CDR3 sequence reads: CASKTEQVNYGYTF. The DNA of the CDR3 is TGTGCCAGCAAAACAGAACAGGTCAACTATGGCTACACCTTC.

The chain is built from TRBV5-1 and TRBJ2-1; no clear D. V dropped 1 base and J dropped 8 bases, with 10 bases sitting between them. CDR3 length equals 13 residues. From germline, CDR1 is SGHRS and CDR2 YFSETQ. CDR3 nucleotides: TGCGCCAGCAGCTTGATCCCGAGAGATGAGCAGTTCTTC. Translating it yields CASSLIPRDEQFF.

CDR3 protein: CASSLGAGAGTEAFF. The DNA of the CDR3 is TGTGCCAGCAGCCTAGGGGCGGGGGCCGGCACTGAAGCTTTCTTT. The chain carries TRBV7-9 and TRBJ1-1; tentative D call: TRBD1 (6 bases). Germline assignment: CDR1 SEHNR and CDR2 FQNEAQ (reference sequence). The CDR3 has 15 residues. Trimming cost V 5 bases and J 4 bases, with 17 bases left between them.

J is TRBJ2-2 and V is TRBV29-1; D is unclear. Trimming stripped 4 bases from V and 3 bases from J, with 9 bases between. CDR3 length: 13 residues. CDR1 and CDR2 from the germline V gene are SQVTM and ANQGSEA. As DNA, the CDR3 is TGCAGCGTTGTTACAAGATACACCGGGGAGCTGTTTTTT. Translated, it gives CSVVTRYTGELFF.

The V gene is TRBV7-2, the J gene TRBJ1-2; D ambiguous. Between the trimmed V and J ends, which lost 1 base and 0 bases, there was a span of 9 bases. The CDR3 extends over 15 amino acids. Germline CDR1 reads SGHTA; CDR2 reads FQGNSA. DNA for the CDR3: TGTGCCAGCAGCTTAGGTGGAGGTGCTAACTATGGCTACACCTTC. Translated: CASSLGGGANYGYTF.

This chain joins TRBV5-4 and TRBJ2-2; 12 bases align to TRBD2. Per the germline V gene, CDR1 is SGHNT and CDR2 is YYREEE (reference sequence). V was clipped by 2 bases and J by 7 bases; unmatched bases: 12. This CDR3 is 18 amino acids long. As DNA, the CDR3 is TGTGCCAGCAGCTTTGATTCTAGCGGGGGGGCAGTTGGCGGGGAGCTGTTTTTT. It yields the protein CASSFDSSGGAVGGELFF.

The gene calls are TRBV30 and TRBJ1-2; D is uncertain. The CDR3 length is 13 residues. Trimming removed 1 base from V and 6 bases from J, with 12 bases in between. Germline assignment: CDR1 GTSNPN and CDR2 SVGIG (reference sequence). CDR3 loop: CAWSATGSNGYTF. The CDR3 bases are TGTGCCTGGAGTGCAACTGGCAGCAATGGCTACACCTTC.

This chain connects TRBV5-8 to TRBJ1-5; D is ambiguous. The CDR3 loop spans 12 amino acids. Germline V gene sequence: CDR1 SGHTS, CDR2 YDEGEE. Trimming took 4 bases from V and 5 from J, leaving 7 bases between them. CDR3 sequence reads: CASSLNYQPQHF. For the CDR3, the DNA is TGTGCCAGCAGCCTGAACTATCAGCCCCAGCATTTT.

V usage is TRBV7-2 and J usage is TRBJ1-5, with D possibly TRBD1 on 5 matching bases. The length of the CDR3 is 17 residues. Germline V gives CDR1 SGHTA, CDR2 FQGNSA. V was trimmed by 2 bases and J by 0 bases, leaving 14 bases between them. CDR3 in DNA: TGTGCCAGCAGCTTATCTGGGGGAGGGTATAGCAATCAGCCCCAGCATTTT. This sequence encodes CASSLSGGGYSNQPQHF.

The CDR3 region is CASSIGGILEAFF. CDR3 sequence (DNA): TGTGCCAGTAGTATAGGAGGGATTCTTGAAGCTTTCTTT. V is TRBV19 and J is TRBJ1-1, with no clear D. V lost 1 base and J 7 bases, leaving 10 bases between the germline ends. Looked up from germline, CDR1 is LNHDA and CDR2 is SQIVND (reference sequence). The CDR3 consists of 13 residues.

CDR3 loop: CASSLASGTNYGYTF. The CDR3 DNA sequence: TGTGCCAGCAGCTTAGCTTCCGGGACCAACTATGGCTACACCTTC. The chain couples TRBV7-2 to TRBJ1-2; tentative D call: TRBD1 (5 bases). V lost 0 bases and J lost 2, with 10 bases in between. The CDR3 extends over 15 amino acids. The germline CDR1 and CDR2 sequences are SGHTA and FQGNSA.

The chain employs TRBV7-6 and TRBJ2-3; D may be TRBD1 or TRBD2 (6 bases each). Trimming shortened V by 3 bases and J by 3 bases, and 13 bases separated the two germline ends. CDR1 and CDR2 from the germline V gene are SGHVS and FNYEAQ. The CDR3 covers 15 residues. The CDR3: CASSLRGDWTDTQYF. CDR3 bases: TGTGCCAGCAGCTTGAGGGGGGATTGGACAGATACGCAGTATTTT.

V gene TRBV10-3 combines with J gene TRBJ2-3; D perhaps matches TRBD1 (5 bases). In germline, CDR1 is ENHRY, CDR2 SYGVKD. The CDR3 contains 15 residues. V was shortened by 3 bases and J by 2 bases, with 12 bases between the two germline ends. The CDR3 here is CAISDDAGLTDTQYF. The CDR3 nucleotides are TGTGCCATCAGTGACGATGCAGGGCTCACAGATACGCAGTATTTT.

The chain is built from TRBV30 and TRBJ2-5, with D possibly matching TRBD1 (5 bases). CDR1 is GTSNPN, CDR2 SVGIG, per germline (reference sequence). The V gene lost 3 bases and the J gene lost 3 bases, with 5 bases spanning the gap. The CDR3 extends over 11 amino acids. The DNA of the CDR3 is TGTGCCTGGAGACAGGAAGAGACCCAGTACTTC. It yields the protein CAWRQEETQYF.

V is TRBV5-1 and J is TRBJ2-1, with 9 bases matching TRBD2. Germline loops: CDR1 SGHRS, CDR2 YFSETQ. This CDR3 has 15 amino acids. J lost 0 bases, V lost 4 bases, and 2 bases had no gene match. In nucleotides, the CDR3 is TGCGCCAGCAGCCTGACTAGCGGCTCCTACAATGAGCAGTTCTTC. As protein: CASSLTSGSYNEQFF.

A single count supports this clone. V gene TRBV21-1 combines with J gene TRBJ2-7; the table's D call, TRBD2, was not checked against the DNA. TRBV21-1 is a pseudogene locus. The CDR3 contains 15 residues. The CDR3, as DNA: TGTGCCATTTTCCTCCAACTAGCGGGGGCCTACGAGCAGTACTTC. Translation gives CAIFLQLAGAYEQYF.

The chain uses TRBV30 and TRBJ1-5; D might be TRBD1 (5 bases). The germline CDR1 and CDR2 sequences are GTSNPN and SVGIG (reference sequence). This CDR3 is built from 14 residues. The V gene lost 2 bases and the J gene lost 0 bases, with 8 bases spanning the gap. The CDR3 sequence: CAWSLGDSNQPQHF. In DNA form, the CDR3 reads TGTGCCTGGAGTTTGGGGGATAGCAATCAGCCCCAGCATTTT. The full variable domain, completed using reference TRBV30 and TRBJ1-5, is SQTIHQWPATLVQPVGSPLSLECTVEGTSNPNLYWYRQAAGRGLQLLFYSVGIGQISSEVPQNLSASRPQDRQFILSSKKLLLSDSGFYLCAWSLGDSNQPQHFGDGTRLSIL.

This chain connects TRBV27 to TRBJ2-6, with D maybe TRBD2 (5 bases). Looked up from germline, CDR1 is MNHEY and CDR2 is SMNVEV (reference sequence). This CDR3 has 16 amino acids. Trimming pared 5 bases from V and 0 bases from J, leaving 11 bases between. CDR3 in DNA: TGTGCCAGCAGTCGAGGAGGCTTCTCTGGGGCCAACGTCCTGACTTTC. This encodes CASSRGGFSGANVLTF.

The chain has TRBV6-6 and TRBJ1-5; the D is unclear. Germline CDR1 MNHNY, CDR2 SVGAGI (reference sequence). The V gene lost 8 bases and the J gene lost 3 bases, with 8 bases spanning the gap. This CDR3 has 12 amino acids. CDR3 DNA: TGTGCCAGCGGACCGTTCAATCAGCCCCAGCATTTT. It codes for CASGPFNQPQHF.

The genes are TRBV29-1 and TRBJ2-7; 8 nucleotides align to TRBD1. Germline V gene sequence: CDR1 SQVTM, CDR2 ANQGSEA. This CDR3 has 12 residues. The V segment lost 5 bases and the J segment 5 bases; nucleotides outside the gene matches: 5. The CDR3 nucleotides are TGCAGCGTTCGGACAGGGCCCCACGAGCAGTACTTC. Translating gives CSVRTGPHEQYF.

This rearrangement joins TRBV10-3 to TRBJ1-1; D is ambiguous. The V end lost 2 bases, the J end lost 2 bases, and 6 bases lay between the germline ends. This CDR3 is built from 13 residues. Germline values: CDR1 ENHRY, CDR2 SYGVKD. The chain's CDR3 is CAISEERNTEAFF. The CDR3 coding sequence is TGTGCCATCAGTGAGGAACGAAACACTGAAGCTTTCTTT.

The chain employs TRBV19 and TRBJ1-1, with unresolved D. This CDR3 is built from 13 residues. V lost 3 bases, J lost 5 bases, and 10 bases lay in between. Germline-derived CDR1 and CDR2 are LNHDA and SQIVND (reference sequence). The CDR3 DNA reads TGTGCCAGTAGTATCCAGGTGGGGACTGAAGCTTTCTTT. It translates to CASSIQVGTEAFF.

V gene TRBV7-6 combines with J gene TRBJ2-5; TRBD2 is a possible D gene (5 bases). The CDR3 runs to 15 residues. The germline CDR1 and CDR2 sequences are SGHVS and FNYEAQ. V was clipped by 2 bases and J by 3 bases, with 13 bases between them. DNA of the CDR3: TGTGCCAGCAGCTTAAGCGGTGGGCGCGAAGAGACCCAGTACTTC. It specifies CASSLSGGREETQYF.

This CDR3 is CASSMEFGINQPQHF. DNA of the CDR3: TGTGCCAGTAGTATGGAGTTTGGGATTAATCAGCCCCAGCATTTT. V gene TRBV19 combines with J gene TRBJ1-5; D not certain. In germline, CDR1 is LNHDA, CDR2 SQIVND (reference sequence). Between the trimmed V and J ends, which lost 3 bases and 4 bases, there was a span of 13 bases. The CDR3 length is 15 residues.

The DNA for the CDR3 is TGCGCCAGCAGCTTGGGGGTTGGCAGGGGGAAACAAGAGACCCAGTACTTC. Translating it yields CASSLGVGRGKQETQYF. V gene TRBV5-1 combines with J gene TRBJ2-5; TRBD1 matches 7 bases. This CDR3 region has 17 residues. Per the germline V gene, CDR1 is SGHRS and CDR2 is YFSETQ. The junction had 10 bases not matched to a gene; V was cut back by 0 bases and J by 2 bases.

The genes are TRBV6-6 and TRBJ1-2; no definite D call. CDR1 and CDR2 from the germline V gene are MNHNY and SVGAGI (reference sequence). V was shortened by 3 bases and J by 0 bases, with 8 bases between the two germline ends. CDR3 length: 14 amino acids. CDR3 nucleotides: TGTGCCAGCAGTTATCGGTTAGCTAACTATGGCTACACCTTC. The encoded protein is CASSYRLANYGYTF.